This T cell receptor beta chain was sequenced for a study of blood T cell repertoires in COVID-19. In the authors' workflow: Estimation of nucleated cell counts relied on the amplification of reference gene primers. Some clones are missing from TCRdb's copy, which holds only in-frame ones; the method was immunoSEQ multiplex PCR. Clone size and the V and J calls come from that table; the DNA yielded D and trimming. Here the sample spans about 160,000 clones, more than 75% being singletons. The ends were cut back, 3 bases at V and 7 bases at J, with 21 bases in the middle. The length of the CDR3 is 16 residues. Germline V gene sequence: CDR1 WSHSY, CDR2 SAAADI. This clone was seen only a few times.

The chain joins TRBV10-2 to TRBJ1-1, with D maybe TRBD1 (6 bases). The TCR sequence derives from a man between 18 and 35 years old with acute or convalescent COVID-19. Sequenced: peripheral blood. The CDR3 sequence is CASSDMTGGLDLEAFF. DNA for the CDR3: TGCGCCAGCAGTGATATGACGGGGGGCCTTGACCTTGAAGCTTTCTTT.